Listed below are T cell receptor beta chains from one sample, sequenced in a study of cytomegalovirus exposure and HLA in healthy donors. TCRdb's copy holds only in-frame clones and misses some; the assay was immunoSEQ multiplex PCR. The data contain some 200,000 clones, roughly four fifths of them singletons. Sequenced: PBMCs. The receptors were sampled from a woman in her late teens or twenties in good health and CMV-seronegative. Each CDR3 is given with its conserved first and last residue. D genes are given only for firm matches. Rows may omit the clone size; those that give it use once, few, many or a size class.

CDR3 length,J gene,D gene,clone size,V gene,CDR3 DNA,CDR3 protein
18,TRBJ2-3,TRBD2,-,TRBV7-9,TGTGCCAGCAGCTTAGTCCCTTATCGGGAGGACAGCACAGATACGCAGTATTTT,CASSLVPYREDSTDTQYF
14,TRBJ2-7,-,-,TRBV7-9,TGTGCCAGCAGCCCGGGACTGTTAGCCTACGAGCAGTACTTC,CASSPGLLAYEQYF
18,TRBJ2-7,TRBD2,-,TRBV11-2,TGTGCCAGCAGCCCGATATACCGACGGCGGGGGAGCTCCTACGAGCAGTACTTC,CASSPIYRRRGSSYEQYF
14,TRBJ2-1,-,-,TRBV7-8,TGTGCCAGCAGCTTCCGACTAGTGGCGGATGAGCAGTTCTTC,CASSFRLVADEQFF
14,TRBJ1-1,-,-,TRBV5-1,TGCGCCAGCAGCTTGATAAGAGAGAACACTGAAGCTTTCTTT,CASSLIRENTEAFF
15,TRBJ2-2,TRBD1,-,TRBV5-1,TGCGCCAGCAGCACCGGGACAGGGAACACCGGGGAGCTGTTTTTT,CASSTGTGNTGELFF
14,TRBJ2-4,-,-,TRBV6-5,TGTGCTACAGCCCCTACCCTAGCCAAAAACATTCAGTACTTC,CATAPTLAKNIQYF
16,TRBJ2-2,TRBD1,few,TRBV7-9,TGTTCCAGCAGTCCGAACAGGGGGGATAGCTCTGGGGAGCTGTTTTTT,CSSSPNRGDSSGELFF
12,TRBJ1-2,TRBD1,-,TRBV27,TGTGCCAGCAGTTTCAGGGGGCACGGCTACACCTTC,CASSFRGHGYTF
17,TRBJ2-3,TRBD1,-,TRBV28,TGTGCCAGCCACAGGGGGCTGGGCGGGATCGGCACAGATACGCAGTATTTT,CASHRGLGGIGTDTQYF
14,TRBJ2-3,-,-,TRBV5-4,TGTGCCAGCAGCTTGGGACAGAACACAGATACGCAGTATTTT,CASSLGQNTDTQYF
13,TRBJ1-6,-,-,TRBV5-6,TGTGCCAGCAGCTTAACATCCTCTTCACCCCTCCACTTT,CASSLTSSSPLHF
12,TRBJ1-1,TRBD1,few,TRBV6-5,TGTGCCAGCAGTCAGGGGGCTGGTGGAGCTTTCTTT,CASSQGAGGAFF
16,TRBJ2-2,TRBD2,-,TRBV7-6,TGTGCCAGCAGCTCCCTAGCGGGAGATATCACCGGGGAGCTGTTTTTT,CASSSLAGDITGELFF
13,TRBJ2-5,TRBD1,once,TRBV29-1,TGCAGCGTCTTCAGGACAGGGGATGAGACCCAGTACTTC,CSVFRTGDETQYF
17,TRBJ1-6,-,-,TRBV5-1,TGCGCCAGCAGCGGCGGTTCTGGGGGGACTTACAATTCACCCCTCCACTTT,CASSGGSGGTYNSPLHF
15,TRBJ1-2,-,few,TRBV6-1,TGTGCCAGCAGTGAGGGGCCCGGGGGGGCTTATGGCTACACCTTC,CASSEGPGGAYGYTF
15,TRBJ2-1,TRBD2,-,TRBV2,TGTGCCAGCAGTGAGTGGCGGGGGGGCTCCAATGAGCAGTTCTTC,CASSEWRGGSNEQFF
16,TRBJ1-4,-,-,TRBV2,TGTGCCAGCAGTGACAGGGGATATGCAACTAATGAAAAACTGTTTTTT,CASSDRGYATNEKLFF
16,TRBJ2-7,TRBD1,-,TRBV11-2,TGTGCCAGCAGCTTATCAGAGGGGACAGAGTCCTACGAGCAGTACTTC,CASSLSEGTESYEQYF
15,TRBJ2-1,TRBD2,-,TRBV6-5,TGTGCCAGCTACAGTCGGGGGGAGGGCTACAATGAGCAGTTCTTC,CASYSRGEGYNEQFF
13,TRBJ1-1,-,-,TRBV7-2,TGTGCCAGCAGCTTAGTAGCAGGGGCTGAAGCTTTCTTT,CASSLVAGAEAFF
14,TRBJ1-5,-,-,TRBV15,TGTGCCACCAGTCCGGCAACGGGTGACCAGCCCCAGCATTTT,CATSPATGDQPQHF
16,TRBJ2-3,TRBD2,-,TRBV2,TGTGCCAGCAGCCCGCGGCTAGCGGGGGGCACAGATACGCAGTATTTT,CASSPRLAGGTDTQYF
14,TRBJ2-1,TRBD2,-,TRBV10-3,TGTGCCATCGCTGCGCCTAGCGGGAGTTATGAGCAGTTCTTC,CAIAAPSGSYEQFF
14,TRBJ2-5,-,-,TRBV28,TGTGCCAGCGGTTTCCAGACAGGTCAAGAGACCCAGTACTTC,CASGFQTGQETQYF
16,TRBJ2-6,-,-,TRBV4-2,TGTGCCAGCAGCCAAGAAACTAGAGGCGGGGCCAACGTCCTGACTTTC,CASSQETRGGANVLTF
14,TRBJ1-2,-,-,TRBV18,TGTGCCAGCTCAACCGGACAGCAGCACTATGGCTACACCTTC,CASSTGQQHYGYTF
14,TRBJ2-6,-,-,TRBV11-2,TGTGCCAGCAGCTTAGTAGTCGGGGCCAACGTCCTGACTTTC,CASSLVVGANVLTF
16,TRBJ2-1,TRBD2,-,TRBV27,TGTGCCAGCAGTCTCCGGACTAGCGGGAGCTACAATGAGCAGTTCTTC,CASSLRTSGSYNEQFF
14,TRBJ2-1,-,-,TRBV5-6,TGTGCCAGCAGCTTGGCCAGGGGGGCGGGTAGCACGTTCTTC,CASSLARGAGSTFF
17,TRBJ2-1,TRBD2,-,TRBV27,TGTGCCAGCAGTTTAGTCGGGGGACTAGCTAACTACAATGAGCAGTTCTTC,CASSLVGGLANYNEQFF
13,TRBJ2-1,-,-,TRBV27,TGTGCCAGCAGTTTGTGGGGAGACAATGAGCAGTTCTTC,CASSLWGDNEQFF
12,TRBJ2-7,-,once,TRBV6-5,TGTGCCAGTCGCGGGATAACCTACGAGCAGTACTTC,CASRGITYEQYF
14,TRBJ2-7,TRBD1,few,TRBV9,TGTGCCAGCAGCGTAGCAGGGGGCGTCTACGAGCAGTACTTC,CASSVAGGVYEQYF
14,TRBJ2-5,TRBD2,-,TRBV18,TGTGCCAGCTCACTAGGGACTAGCCCGGAGACCCAGTACTTC,CASSLGTSPETQYF
13,TRBJ1-5,-,-,TRBV6-4,TGTGCCAGCAGTGACGAGGCCAATCAGCCCCAGCATTTT,CASSDEANQPQHF
15,TRBJ2-7,TRBD1,-,TRBV7-2,TGTGCCAGCAGCTTCCTACCAGGACAGGGGTACGAGCAGTACTTC,CASSFLPGQGYEQYF
11,TRBJ2-7,-,-,TRBV28,TGTGCCAGCAGTTCAACCTACGAGCAGTACTTC,CASSSTYEQYF
19,TRBJ1-3,-,-,TRBV9,TGTGCCAGCAGCCCACTACTCCTGGGTGTAAGAGTAGCTGGAAACACCATATATTTT,CASSPLLLGVRVAGNTIYF
12,TRBJ1-5,-,-,TRBV1,TGCACCAGCCCGACAGGGAGGCAGCCCCAGCATTTT,CTSPTGRQPQHF
13,TRBJ2-3,-,-,TRBV5-4,TGTGCCAGCAGCTTTATTAGCACAGATACGCAGTATTTT,CASSFISTDTQYF
17,TRBJ2-3,TRBD2,-,TRBV27,TGTGCCAGCAGTTTATCGATCGCGGGAGGGCCGGGAGATACGCAGTATTTT,CASSLSIAGGPGDTQYF
14,TRBJ1-5,-,-,TRBV6-5,TGTGCCAGCAGGGAGGCTTGGGGCAATCAGCCCCAGCATTTT,CASREAWGNQPQHF
14,TRBJ2-7,-,-,TRBV19,TGTGCCAGTAGTATTCGGGTGGGCTCCTACGAGCAGTACTTC,CASSIRVGSYEQYF
16,TRBJ1-2,-,-,TRBV2,TGTGCCAGCAGTGAAACTGCCCTGGACATCAACTATGGCTACACCTTC,CASSETALDINYGYTF
15,TRBJ2-1,-,-,TRBV5-5,TGTGCCAGCAGCTTGGTTGGTCCCGAGGCCAATGAGCAGTTCTTC,CASSLVGPEANEQFF
14,TRBJ2-5,-,once,TRBV19,TGTGCCAGTAGTATTTTTGCAGGGCAAGAGACCCAGTACTTC,CASSIFAGQETQYF
15,TRBJ2-7,TRBD2,-,TRBV6-1,TGTGCCAGCAGTGAACCGGGACTAGCCCGTTACGAGCAGTACTTC,CASSEPGLARYEQYF
16,TRBJ2-5,-,few,TRBV5-8,TGTGCCAGCAGCTATAACCGGGACACCCGCGCGGAGACCCAGTACTTC,CASSYNRDTRAETQYF
13,TRBJ2-5,TRBD1,-,TRBV6-5,TGTGCCAGCGGCGGGACAGGACAAGAGACCCAGTACTTC,CASGGTGQETQYF
15,TRBJ1-4,-,-,TRBV5-4,TGTGCCAGCAGCTTGGATGTGGGGAGTTGGGAAAAACTGTTTTTT,CASSLDVGSWEKLFF
13,TRBJ1-4,-,-,TRBV6-5,TGTGCCAGCAGTTCCCGGACAGCCAAAAAACTGTTTTTT,CASSSRTAKKLFF
15,TRBJ1-4,TRBD1,few,TRBV2,TGTGCCAGCAGTGAGATGGGGACAGGGGACGAAAAACTGTTTTTT,CASSEMGTGDEKLFF
21,TRBJ1-2,-,-,TRBV14,TGTGCCAGCAGCCAAGTACGCGCTAACCGACCCACGACAGGCGCTAACTATGGCTACACCTTC,CASSQVRANRPTTGANYGYTF
17,TRBJ2-7,TRBD1,-,TRBV6-1,TGTGCCAGCAGTGGAGGTATAGGGACAGGGAACTCCTACGAGCAGTACTTC,CASSGGIGTGNSYEQYF
17,TRBJ1-3,TRBD1,-,TRBV7-6,TGTGCCAGCAGCTTAGCCGGGACAGGGAACTCTGGAAACACCATATATTTT,CASSLAGTGNSGNTIYF
14,TRBJ2-1,-,-,TRBV27,TGTGCCAGCAGTTTAAGTTTTGCGGGCAATGAGCAGTTCTTC,CASSLSFAGNEQFF
14,TRBJ2-7,-,-,TRBV19,TGTGCCAGTAGCCCACGTACTAGTACCTACGAGCAGTACTTC,CASSPRTSTYEQYF